A single sample is the source of the 25 T cell receptor beta chains below, sequenced in a study of blood T cell repertoires in COVID-19. The protocol was immunoSEQ multiplex PCR, while the TCRdb copy is restricted to in-frame clones and leaves out a portion. Counted here are fewer than 300,000 clones, around 90% occurring once; the ten biggest clones make up 0.95% to 1.3%. The sequencing sample was made of PBMCs or T cells enriched from blood (not recorded which). The source is a woman under 40 who had recovered from COVID-19.

This chain links TRBV4-3 with TRBJ2-3, with D possibly TRBD1 on 6 matching bases. Germline lookup yields CDR1 LGHNA and CDR2 YSLEER. The length of the CDR3 is 17 residues. The germline V and J ends were trimmed by 1 base and 5 bases, with 19 bases remaining between them. DNA for the CDR3: TGCGCCAGCAGCCAAGGTCGTACAGGGCCCGGGCAAGATACGCAGTATTTT. Amino acid sequence: CASSQGRTGPGQDTQYF.

The rearrangement uses TRBV28 and TRBJ1-5; the match to TRBD1 covers 8 bases. V lost 4 bases, J lost 5 bases, and 7 bases stayed unmatched. Per the germline V gene, CDR1 is MDHEN and CDR2 is SYDVKM. This CDR3 contains 15 residues. CDR3 in amino acids: CASSSGGRSDQPQHF. CDR3 nucleotides: TGTGCCAGCAGTTCAGGGGGCAGGTCCGATCAGCCCCAGCATTTT.

V usage is TRBV2 and J usage is TRBJ2-5; D might be TRBD1 (5 bases). This CDR3 contains 17 residues. Germline V gene lookup returns CDR1 SNHLY and CDR2 FYNNEI. V lost 0 bases and J lost 4, with 18 bases in between. The CDR3 nucleotides are TGTGCCAGCAGTGAAGCAATGTCAGGGTTACTGGTAGAGACCCAGTACTTC. It encodes CASSEAMSGLLVETQYF. Variable domain in full (rest from reference TRBV2 and TRBJ2-5): EPEVTQTPSHQVTQMGQEVILRCVPISNHLYFYWYRQILGQKVEFLVSFYNNEISEKSEIFDDQFSVERPDGSNFTLKIRSTKLEDSAMYFCASSEAMSGLLVETQYFGPGTRLLVL.

The chain carries TRBV7-8 and TRBJ1-2; 7 bases align to TRBD1. The CDR3 length is 14 residues. Germline V gene data show CDR1 as SGHVS and CDR2 as FQNEAQ. V dropped 4 bases and J dropped 5; count of bases not matched to a gene: 7. CDR3 amino acids: CASSSLDRPYGYTF. CDR3 nucleotide sequence: TGTGCCAGCAGCTCCCTGGACAGGCCTTATGGCTACACCTTC.

The rearrangement uses TRBV7-3 and TRBJ2-7; 9 bases are a match to TRBD1. V was pared by 3 bases and J by 5 bases, with 8 bases of the junction left unmatched. The germline gives CDR1 SGHTA, CDR2 FQGTGA. The CDR3 length is 15 residues. The CDR3 nucleotides read TGTGCCAGCAGCTTTAAATGGACAGGGGAAGACGAGCAGTACTTC. Residues: CASSFKWTGEDEQYF.

CDR3 sequence reads: CASSPAGQNYGYTF. The CDR3 region has the DNA TGTGCCAGCAGCCCAGCCGGACAGAACTATGGCTACACCTTC. The chain recombines TRBV9 with TRBJ1-2; D is perhaps TRBD1 (6 bases). CDR1 and CDR2 (germline): SGDLS, YYNGEE. Trimming stripped 4 bases from V and 2 bases from J, with 12 bases between. The CDR3 extends over 14 amino acids.

The V gene is TRBV9, the J gene TRBJ2-1; 8 positions match TRBD2. The trim removed 0 bases at V and 5 bases at J, leaving 7 bases unmatched. CDR3 length: 16 residues. The germline V gene encodes CDR1 SGDLS and CDR2 YYNGEE. The CDR3 bases are TGTGCCAGCAGCGTAGATTGGGTAGCGGGAAACAATGAGCAGTTCTTC. Amino acid sequence: CASSVDWVAGNNEQFF.

The CDR3, as DNA: TGTGCCACGCAGAAGGACAGGAGGAGCTCCTACGAGCAGTACTTC. It specifies CATQKDRRSSYEQYF. The chain links TRBV6-5 to TRBJ2-7; 7 bases are a match to TRBD1. The ends lost 10 bases at V and 0 bases at J; junction bases unmatched: 12. Germline CDR1 MNHEY, CDR2 SVGAGI. The CDR3 totals 15 residues.

CDR3: CASSPSGRAWPFF. CDR3 DNA sequence: TGTGCCAGCAGTCCTAGCGGGAGGGCCTGGCCGTTCTTC. This chain joins TRBV12-3 or TRBV12-4 and TRBJ2-1; 12 nucleotides agree with TRBD2. The junction had 8 bases not matched to a gene; V was cut back by 5 bases and J by 15 bases. The CDR3 totals 13 residues.

The CDR3 region has the DNA TGTGCCAGCAGTTTAAGCGGGGGGGCTAGCGGGAACTACGAGCAGTACTTC. Translating gives CASSLSGGASGNYEQYF. The V and J genes are TRBV28 and TRBJ2-7; 10 positions agree with TRBD2. This CDR3 has 17 residues. After removal of 2 bases from V and 3 bases from J, the junction contained 10 bases not matched to a gene. The germline CDR1 and CDR2 sequences are MDHEN and SYDVKM. The complete variable domain, with remaining parts taken from reference TRBV28 and TRBJ2-7, reads DVKVTQSSRYLVKRTGEKVFLECVQDMDHENMFWYRQDPGLGLRLIYFSYDVKMKEKGDIPEGYSVSREKKERFSLILESASTNQTSMYLCASSLSGGASGNYEQYFGPGTRLTVT.

This chain joins TRBV2 and TRBJ2-2; TRBD2 is a possible D gene (5 bases). Germline V lookup: CDR1 SNHLY, CDR2 FYNNEI. V gave up 11 bases and J gave up 0 bases, with 16 bases separating them. The CDR3 spans 15 residues. This CDR3 reads CALQAGDANTGELFF. The CDR3 nucleotides read TGTGCCCTCCAGGCGGGTGACGCGAACACCGGGGAGCTGTTTTTT.

This clone was found once. The chain employs TRBV6-5 and TRBJ1-2, with TRBD1 matching 9 bases. CDR3 length: 14 residues. Germline V gene lookup returns CDR1 MNHEY and CDR2 SVGAGI. Losses at the gene ends were 6 bases for V and 8 bases for J; bases not matched to a gene: 10. The DNA for the CDR3 is TGTGCCAGCAGAGGGACAGGGAATTTGGAAGGCTACACCTTC. This translates into CASRGTGNLEGYTF.

This chain links TRBV28 with TRBJ2-1; D unresolved. CDR3 size: 15 residues. The V end was cut by 1 base, the J end by 0 bases, with 7 bases between. Germline lookup yields CDR1 MDHEN and CDR2 SYDVKM. The CDR3 loop reads CASSLYRDSYNEQFF. The DNA for the CDR3 is TGTGCCAGCAGTTTATATCGAGACTCCTACAATGAGCAGTTCTTC.

The chain combines TRBV3-1 (or the pseudogene TRBV3-2) with TRBJ2-1; 8 bases are shared with TRBD1. This CDR3 has 18 amino acids. Germline V gives CDR1 LGHDT, CDR2 YNNKEL (reference sequence). With V trimmed by 1 base and J by 2 bases, 10 bases remained unmatched. CDR3 residues: CASSQVGDRGETYNEQFF. CDR3 bases: TGTGCCAGCAGCCAAGTCGGTGACAGGGGCGAGACCTACAATGAGCAGTTCTTC.

The table lists this clone with a count of one. V usage is TRBV18 and J usage is TRBJ2-2, with 8 positions matching TRBD1. Trimming at V came to 0 bases and at J to 1 base, leaving 7 bases not matched to a gene. This CDR3 is 18 amino acids long. The germline V gene has CDR1 KGHSH and CDR2 LQKENI. In DNA form, the CDR3 reads TGTGCCAGCTCACCACCGTCCCGGACAGGGAGGAACACCGGGGAGCTGTTTTTT. Its translation: CASSPPSRTGRNTGELFF.

This clone came up once. V gene TRBV25-1 combines with J gene TRBJ2-3; 7 nucleotides agree with TRBD1. From germline, CDR1 is MGHDK and CDR2 SYGVNS. The V segment lost 5 bases and the J segment 3 bases; nucleotides outside the gene matches: 8. This CDR3 is 15 amino acids long. CDR3 nucleotide sequence: TGTGCCAGCAGTTATACAGGGGCTTCGACAGATACGCAGTATTTT. The encoded protein is CASSYTGASTDTQYF.

The chain couples TRBV30 to TRBJ2-5, with a weak D call TRBD1 (6 bases). The germline V gene has CDR1 GTSNPN and CDR2 SVGIG (reference sequence). The CDR3 spans 12 residues. V dropped 5 bases and J dropped 5 bases, with 12 bases sitting between them. CDR3 bases: TGTGCCTGGGAACAGGGTCAGGAGACCCAGTACTTC. Translated, it gives CAWEQGQETQYF. Filled out from reference TRBV30 and TRBJ2-5, the complete variable domain reads SQTIHQWPATLVQPVGSPLSLECTVEGTSNPNLYWYRQAAGRGLQLLFYSVGIGQISSEVPQNLSASRPQDRQFILSSKKLLLSDSGFYLCAWEQGQETQYFGPGTRLLVL.

The V call is TRBV7-2, the J call TRBJ2-7; unclear D gene. V was cut by 1 base and J by 6 bases, with 7 bases left in between. The CDR3 has 12 amino acids. Germline assignment: CDR1 SGHTA and CDR2 FQGNSA. The CDR3 DNA sequence: TGTGCCAGCAGCTTAGGGCCGATCGAGCAGTACTTC. Its translation is CASSLGPIEQYF. Full variable domain (rest looked up from reference TRBV7-2 and TRBJ2-7): GAGVSQSPSNKVTEKGKDVELRCDPISGHTALYWYRQSLGQGLEFLIYFQGNSAPDKSGLPSDRFSAERTGGSVSTLTIQRTQQEDSAVYLCASSLGPIEQYFGPGTRLTVT.

V and J are TRBV28 and TRBJ1-3; no clear D. The CDR3 runs 15 residues. V was cut by 6 bases and J by 0 bases, with 12 bases left in between. Per germline, CDR1 MDHEN and CDR2 SYDVKM. For the CDR3, the DNA is TGTGCCAGCAGCCTTATCCAAGCCTCTGGAAACACCATATATTTT. Protein product: CASSLIQASGNTIYF.

This clone showed up just once. The chain links TRBV5-8 to TRBJ2-2; D uncertain. CDR3 length: 16 amino acids. V was pared by 1 base and J by 0 bases, with 10 bases between. In germline, CDR1 is SGHTS, CDR2 YDEGEE. The CDR3 region is CASSLLVAANTGELFF. The CDR3 DNA follows: TGTGCCAGCAGCTTGTTGGTAGCCGCGAACACCGGGGAGCTGTTTTTT.

The chain links TRBV28 to TRBJ1-4; TRBD1 aligns across 9 bases. Losses at the gene ends were 6 bases for V and 8 bases for J; bases not matched to a gene: 10. This CDR3 region has 15 residues. Germline CDR1 is MDHEN and CDR2 is SYDVKM. The CDR3 here is CASRDGGTGKEKLFF. CDR3 DNA: TGTGCCAGCAGGGACGGGGGGACAGGGAAAGAAAAACTGTTTTTT.

The chain joins TRBV5-1 to TRBJ2-1, with TRBD1 identical over 7 bases. The junction had 5 bases not matched to a gene; V was cut back by 0 bases and J by 2 bases. CDR1 is SGHRS, CDR2 YFSETQ, per germline. The CDR3 totals 16 residues. The CDR3 protein is CASSLGRQGTYNEQFF. DNA of the CDR3: TGCGCCAGCAGCTTGGGACGACAGGGAACCTACAATGAGCAGTTCTTC.

The chain recombines TRBV19 with TRBJ2-1; 7 bases align to TRBD2. CDR3 length: 15 amino acids. Germline CDR1 and CDR2: LNHDA and SQIVND (reference sequence). The V and J ends lost 1 base and 0 bases, in that order; junction bases with no gene match: 0. CDR3 loop: CASSIASGSYNEQFF. The CDR3 bases are TGTGCCAGTAGTATAGCTAGCGGCTCCTACAATGAGCAGTTCTTC.

The chain employs TRBV29-1 and TRBJ2-1; 11 nucleotides align to TRBD2. With 8 bases clipped from V and 2 bases from J, the junction kept 5 bases outside the gene matches. The germline V gene encodes CDR1 SQVTM and CDR2 ANQGSEA. The CDR3 has 14 residues. CDR3 residues: CSTLAGEAYNEQFF. The CDR3 DNA sequence: TGCAGCACACTAGCGGGAGAGGCCTACAATGAGCAGTTCTTC.

This clone has just one count. This same CDR3 is encoded by further DNA sequences in the sample. CDR3 protein: CASSLVGQGGSPLHF. CDR3 DNA: TGTGCCAGCAGCTTAGTCGGACAGGGTGGCTCACCCCTCCACTTT. V gene TRBV7-2 combines with J gene TRBJ1-6, with 8 bases identical to TRBD1. The CDR3 extends over 15 amino acids. J was trimmed by 10 bases and V by 1 base; bases with no gene match: 6. The germline CDR1 and CDR2 sequences are SGHTA and FQGNSA.